Sequencing of this TCR beta chain was carried out in a study of blood T cell repertoires in COVID-19. Overall study context: Spain, Italy and the United States supplied samples that represented acute and convalescent COVID-19. T cells, B-cell-depleted T cells, or PBMCs provided the cDNA or gDNA that served as material.

As originally analysed: For nucleated cells, counts were estimated from reference gene primer amplification. Clones were sequenced by immunoSEQ multiplex PCR, and TCRdb holds only the in-frame ones, with some missing. That table furnishes V, J and clone size, whereas the DNA furnished D and trimming. The sample has fewer than 500,000 clones; around 84% are singletons. Source material: peripheral blood. This TCR came from a human donor with acute or convalescent COVID-19. The donor label of this sample is uncertain.

CDR3 coding DNA: TGTGCCAGCAGCTTCACAAGCTCCTACAATGAGCAGTTCTTC. Its translation is CASSFTSSYNEQFF. The chain has TRBV7-2 and TRBJ2-1; D is undetermined. Germline V gene sequence: CDR1 SGHTA, CDR2 FQGNSA. The CDR3 is 14 residues long. V lost 3 bases and J 0 bases, leaving 6 bases between the germline ends.